This is a list of T cell receptor beta chains from one sample in a study of human T cells and chemical hapten exposure. MiXCR, applied by TCRdb to the RACE reads, yields one record per CDR3 protein. Among nearly 350,000 distinct CDR3 sequences listed, about 7% were seen once. The material was whole blood, obtained in connection with sensitization to the hapten diphenylcyclopropenone (DPC). The receptor source for this set is a woman between 18 and 30 years old with alopecia areata. Some clones in this sample may be carry-over from other donors' samples. CDR3s include the opening cysteine and the closing phenylalanine or tryptophan. The D gene is left open where the match is weak. Size is omitted from some rows. Given values are once, few, many or a class for expanded clones.

clone_size	v_call	d_call	j_call	cdr3_aa	cdr3_nt
-	TRBV10-3	-	TRBJ1-1	CAISEWERSTEAFF	TGTGCCATCAGTGAGTGGGAGAGAAGCACTGAAGCTTTCTTT
many	TRBV29-1	-	TRBJ2-6	CSVVQGAGANVLTF	TGCAGCGTCGTTCAGGGTGCTGGGGCCAACGTCCTGACTTTC
-	TRBV12-3/TRBV12-4	-	TRBJ1-1	CASSRGTGTEAFF	TGTGCCAGCAGCCGGGGGACGGGCACTGAAGCTTTCTTT
many	TRBV20-1	-	TRBJ1-5	CSARDYGQPQHF	TGCAGTGCTAGAGATTATGGACAGCCCCAGCATTTT
many	TRBV29-1	TRBD2	TRBJ2-5	CSVEGRGGLETQYF	TGCAGCGTTGAAGGGCGGGGGGGCCTGGAGACCCAGTACTTC
many	TRBV10-3	-	TRBJ1-3	CAIRDSGNTIYF	TGTGCCATCAGGGACTCTGGAAACACCATATATTTT
-	TRBV28	-	TRBJ1-2	CASSLRQSNYGYTF	TGTGCCAGCAGTTTACGGCAGTCTAACTATGGCTACACCTTC
few	TRBV5-1	TRBD1	TRBJ2-1	CASSPGQGVKYNEQFF	TGCGCCAGCAGCCCCGGACAGGGGGTTAAATACAATGAGCAGTTCTTC
-	TRBV4-2	TRBD2	TRBJ2-1	CASSSGGSGGIKYNEQFF	TGTGCCAGCAGCTCCGGGGGTAGCGGGGGAATAAAGTACAATGAGCAGTTCTTC
few	TRBV10-3	-	TRBJ1-1	CAISESEAVRAFF	TGTGCCATCAGTGAGTCCGAGGCAGTACGAGCTTTCTTT
-	TRBV20-1	-	TRBJ1-1	CSARSRGMNTEAFF	TGCAGTGCTAGGAGTAGGGGTATGAACACTGAAGCTTTCTTT
-	TRBV20-1	-	TRBJ2-1	CSARYYNEQFF	TGCAGTGCTCGCTACTACAATGAGCAGTTCTTC
few	TRBV5-6	-	TRBJ2-7	CASSLLQPGPAYEQYF	TGTGCCAGCAGCTTGCTTCAACCGGGACCGGCCTACGAGCAGTACTTC
many	TRBV5-1	TRBD1	TRBJ2-4	CASSLAQGDIQYF	TGCGCCAGCAGCTTGGCTCAGGGGGACATTCAGTACTTC
-	TRBV6-5	TRBD2	TRBJ2-3	CASSYFFGGAFRETDTQYF	TGTGCCAGCAGTTATTTTTTCGGGGGGGCCTTCCGAGAGACAGATACGCAGTATTTT
-	TRBV11-1	TRBD1	TRBJ1-1	CASSYGQGHTEAFF	TGTGCCAGCAGCTACGGACAGGGGCATACTGAAGCTTTCTTT
many	TRBV5-6	-	TRBJ1-4	CASSLGGSSEKLFF	TGTGCCAGCAGCTTGGGGGGCTCCAGCGAAAAACTGTTTTTT
few	TRBV19	-	TRBJ2-7	CASSIGPSYEQYF	TGTGCCAGTAGTATCGGACCCTCCTACGAGCAGTACTTC
many	TRBV4-1	TRBD2	TRBJ2-2	CASSLAGSPGELFF	TGCGCCAGCAGCTTAGCGGGGTCTCCCGGGGAGCTGTTTTTT
few	TRBV5-1	TRBD2	TRBJ2-1	CASRPSGGSYMTYNEQFF	TGCGCCAGCAGGCCTAGCGGGGGAAGTTACATGACCTACAATGAGCAGTTCTTC
many	TRBV2	TRBD2	TRBJ2-1	CASSSRLAGGNNEQFF	TGTGCCAGCAGTTCCCGACTAGCGGGGGGTAACAATGAGCAGTTCTTC
few	TRBV7-9	-	TRBJ2-7	CASSVRPGSYEQYF	TGTGCCAGCAGCGTACGACCGGGCTCCTACGAGCAGTACTTC
few	TRBV28	TRBD1	TRBJ1-4	CASSPPGQGNEKLFF	TGTGCCAGCAGTCCGCCGGGACAGGGAAATGAAAAACTGTTTTTT
-	TRBV12-5	-	TRBJ2-5	CASGFELTQYF	TGTGCTAGTGGTTTCGAGTTGACCCAGTACTTC
-	TRBV20-1	TRBD2	TRBJ2-3	CSARDGGVTDTQYF	TGCAGTGCTAGAGATGGGGGGGTCACAGATACGCAGTATTTT
few	TRBV5-1	TRBD2	TRBJ2-3	CASSLLAGGPTTDTQYF	TGCGCCAGCAGCTTACTAGCGGGGGGCCCTACCACAGATACGCAGTATTTT
-	TRBV27	-	TRBJ2-7	CASSLNGVSSYEQYF	TGTGCCAGCAGTTTAAACGGGGTGAGCTCCTACGAGCAGTACTTC
few	TRBV11-1	-	TRBJ2-7	CASSFAGSSYEQYF	TGTGCCAGCAGCTTCGCAGGTAGCTCCTACGAGCAGTACTTC
few	TRBV6-5	-	TRBJ1-6	CASSRGEGALHF	TGTGCCAGCAGCCGGGGGGAAGGGGCCCTCCACTTT
many	TRBV9	TRBD2	TRBJ2-7	CASSVAGTGGYEQYF	TGTGCCAGCAGCGTAGCTGGGACGGGGGGTTACGAGCAGTACTTC
-	TRBV7-2	TRBD1	TRBJ1-5	CASSPPTGINQPQHF	TGTGCCAGCAGCCCCCCGACAGGGATCAATCAGCCCCAGCATTTT
few	TRBV4-2	-	TRBJ2-7	CASSQQIGLDYEQYF	TGTGCCAGCAGCCAACAAATAGGCTTGGACTACGAGCAGTACTTC
many	TRBV6-5	-	TRBJ1-1	CASTPMGDKGLEAFF	TGTGCCAGCACTCCGATGGGGGATAAGGGGTTGGAAGCTTTCTTT
many	TRBV6-1	-	TRBJ2-2	CASSEAGFGELFF	TGTGCCAGCAGTGAAGCAGGGTTCGGGGAGCTGTTTTTT
many	TRBV6-1	-	TRBJ2-4	CASTPDRIQYF	TGTGCCAGCACCCCGGACAGAATTCAGTACTTC